The rows below give T cell receptor beta chains drawn from one sample of a study of graft-versus-host responses after intestinal transplantation. This table comes from immunoSEQ multiplex PCR, and its TCRdb copy is limited to in-frame clones, with some not included. This table holds over 100,000 clones, approximately 95% found once. These TCRs' antigens remain unknown. Sequenced material: unstimulated CD8+ T cells sorted from spleen or lymph node cells, taken before intestinal transplant. The receptors shown here come from a human donor who received an intestinal transplant. CDR3s include the opening cysteine and the closing phenylalanine or tryptophan. The D gene is left open where the match is weak. Clone size is not always given. Where it is, it says once, few, many or a class for expanded clones.

TRBJ2-2	TRBV30	once	NA	TGTGCCCGGACCAGGACGGCGAACACCGGGGAGCTGTTTTTT	CARTRTANTGELFF
TRBJ2-3	TRBV21-1	NA	NA	TGTGCCGAATCTCCAGGGCCGCCCCGCACAGATACGCAGTATTTT	CAESPGPPRTDTQYF
TRBJ2-5	TRBV25-1	NA	NA	TGTGCCAGCAGTACCGGGACCTTCCAAGAGACCCAGTACTTC	CASSTGTFQETQYF
TRBJ1-5	TRBV5-1	NA	NA	TGCGCCAGCAGCTTGATTGGCAGCTCAAATCAGCCCCAGCATTTT	CASSLIGSSNQPQHF
TRBJ1-1	TRBV19	NA	NA	TGTGCCAGTAGTATAAGGGGTAGGTCTGAAGCTTTCTTT	CASSIRGRSEAFF
TRBJ2-7	TRBV19	NA	NA	TGTGCCAGTAGTATAGCCGCAGGGGGGAACGAGCAGTACTTC	CASSIAAGGNEQYF
TRBJ1-1	TRBV9	once	NA	TGTGCCAGCAGCGTAGGGATAGGCACTGAAGCTTTCTTT	CASSVGIGTEAFF
TRBJ2-1	TRBV19	NA	NA	TGTGCCAGTAGTATAAGCTTGGCCTCCTACAATGAGCAGTTCTTC	CASSISLASYNEQFF
TRBJ2-7	TRBV27	NA	NA	TGTGCCAGCAGCCTATCAGGGTTAGCTCTCTCCTACGAGCAGTACTTC	CASSLSGLALSYEQYF
TRBJ2-7	TRBV28	NA	TRBD1	TGTGCCAGCAGCCCAACTGACAGGGAAATCTACGAGCAGTACTTC	CASSPTDREIYEQYF
TRBJ2-2	TRBV2	once	NA	TGTGCCAGTCGCCCTGAGGGAAATGGGGGGGAGCTGTTTTTT	CASRPEGNGGELFF
TRBJ2-5	TRBV6-1	NA	NA	TGTGCCACCCTCCAGGGGGAGACCCAGTACTTC	CATLQGETQYF
TRBJ1-1	TRBV7-3	NA	NA	TGTGCCAGCGCCTGGGGGCTGAACACTGAAGCTTTCTTT	CASAWGLNTEAFF
TRBJ2-7	TRBV28	NA	NA	TGTGCCAGCAGTTCCTCAGCCTACGAGCAGTACTTC	CASSSSAYEQYF
TRBJ2-7	TRBV2	NA	NA	TGTGCCAGCAGTCTAACTTCGGGGGTTATAGGCTACGAGCAGTACTTC	CASSLTSGVIGYEQYF
TRBJ2-1	TRBV4-1	few	TRBD1	TGCGCCAGCAGCCAGGTGACAGGGGCCTGGGATGAGCAGTTCTTC	CASSQVTGAWDEQFF
TRBJ2-7	TRBV18	NA	TRBD2	TGTGCCAGCTCACTAGAAGTATCTAGCGGGGTAACCTACGAGCAGTACTTC	CASSLEVSSGVTYEQYF
TRBJ1-2	TRBV6-5	NA	NA	TGTGCCAGCAGTTACTATCAGGAGACCTATGGCTACACCTTC	CASSYYQETYGYTF
TRBJ2-7	TRBV5-1	once	TRBD1	TGCGCCAGCAGCCTCCGGGACAGGTACCACGAGCAGTACTTC	CASSLRDRYHEQYF
TRBJ1-1	TRBV28	NA	NA	TGTGCCATCCAGAGGAACACTGAAGCTTTCTTT	CAIQRNTEAFF
TRBJ2-7	TRBV9	NA	NA	TGTGCCAGCAGCGTAGGCAGAGTACCCTACGAGCAGTACTTC	CASSVGRVPYEQYF
TRBJ1-2	TRBV28	NA	NA	TGTGCCAGCAGTCTAACCCAGGGAAACTATGGCTACACCTTC	CASSLTQGNYGYTF
TRBJ2-7	TRBV19	NA	TRBD2	TGTGCCAGTTCCGGGACTAGCGGTTACGAGCAGTACTTC	CASSGTSGYEQYF
TRBJ2-1	TRBV19	NA	NA	TGTGCCAGTAGTGAGGGGGGGTACAATGAGCAGTTCTTC	CASSEGGYNEQFF
TRBJ1-5	TRBV28	NA	TRBD1	TGTGCCAGCAGTCTGACGGGACAGCCAAATGGGCCCCAGCATTTT	CASSLTGQPNGPQHF
TRBJ2-5	TRBV9	NA	TRBD2	TGTGCCAGCGGAGGACCGGGGACTAGCGGGAACCAAGAGACCCAGTACTTC	CASGGPGTSGNQETQYF
TRBJ1-1	TRBV7-6	NA	NA	TGTGCCAGCAGCTTAACTTTGGCTGAAGCTTTCTTT	CASSLTLAEAFF